This T cell receptor (beta chain) was sequenced during a study of control samples from healthy donors and cancer patients. Germline CDR1 and CDR2: LGHDT and YNNKEL (reference sequence). CDR3 size: 14 residues. V was cut by 0 bases and J by 7 bases, with 9 bases left in between. The repertoire was sequenced with immunoSEQ multiplex PCR; TCRdb's copy has only in-frame clones and lacks some. The sample holds 150,000 to 200,000 clones, around 90% seen once. Source material: blood. This clonotype was sampled from a woman aged 30 to 39 in good health. The V gene is TRBV3-1 (or the pseudogene TRBV3-2), the J gene TRBJ1-4; D might be TRBD1 (6 bases). The CDR3 DNA reads TGTGCCAGCAGCCAAGATGGGACAAGTGAAAAACTGTTTTTT. Translation: CASSQDGTSEKLFF.